This TCR beta chain was identified during a study of T cell responses to AZD1222 COVID-19 vaccine. Assay: immunoSEQ multiplex PCR; the TCRdb copy retains only in-frame clones and omits some. This sample yields about 120,000 clones, of which around 87% are seen a single time; approximately 2.5% belongs to the top ten. The CDR3 sequence is 18 residues long. Unmatched junction bases numbered 10, after V lost 1 base and J lost 1 base. The germline V gene encodes CDR1 MNHEY and CDR2 SMNVEV (reference sequence). This clone was picked up a small number of times. Sequenced material: peripheral blood, taken 28 days after the second AZD1222 dose. This sequence originates from an adult who received the AZD1222 COVID-19 vaccine. The chain combines TRBV27 with TRBJ1-1; 9 nucleotides line up with TRBD1. This chain's CDR3 is CASSLYYMGDRENTEAFF. The CDR3 DNA reads as TGTGCCAGCAGTTTATATTATATGGGGGACAGGGAGAACACTGAAGCTTTCTTT.